The present T cell receptor (beta chain) was sequenced within a study of blood T cells in healthy people across ages (dated by TCRdb to about 2015). With regard to the full study: Template switching captured roughly one uniquely barcoded TCR beta cDNA molecule per two T cells in model experiments. The study measured age-related changes in TCR beta repertoire diversity using deep sequencing normalized with unique cDNA molecular identifiers. To avoid experimental bias, donors of different ages were distributed randomly across sequencing lanes. The study analyzed two additional independent replicas of 1 million unique cDNA reads from the same blood draw for two donors, one aged 18 to 30 and one aged 80 or older. Four age groups were formed from the donors: young (average 16 years), middle-aged (approximately 40), aged (roughly 59) and long-lived (82).

Points the paper makes about the study in general: Conclusive comparison of naive and antigen-experienced compartments was prevented by the profiling of bulk unsorted PBMCs. Observed TCR beta diversity correlated strongly with the percentage of naive T cells measured by flow cytometry. As age increased, observed TCR beta diversity per million T cells dropped in a roughly linear way, and a significant reduction was already evident by age around 41. The CMV infection status of donors was not known, potentially confounding age-related changes in expanded clonotypes. Total diversity estimates from one million sequenced T cells were considered lower bounds and underestimates. The long-lived group showed more naive CD4+ T cells, fewer expanded clones and increased TCR diversity than the aged group, suggesting age selection.

This clonotype was observed a handful of times. Its antigen is not yet known. Per-nucleotide qualities are absent, and no much larger clonotype sits a single base away. Receptors were amplified or captured by 5' RACE. Reads for this sample came from an Illumina HiSeq 2500. A second PCR of 7 to 11 cycles was performed with a sample-barcoded 5' primer and a J-beta primer mix. Each TCR beta cDNA molecule received a unique molecular identifier from a template-switch 5' adaptor carrying 12 random nucleotides. Each sample yielded at least 2.5 million CDR3-containing paired-end reads. First-strand cDNA was synthesized from all RNA with the Mint cDNA synthesis kit, primed by a TRBC-specific oligonucleotide. After uracil-DNA glycosylase treatment, a first 18-cycle PCR used universal primers M1SS and BC2_uni_R on all cDNA. Processing in the source paper ran as follows. Normalization of each sample was performed by random selection of 1 million high-quality reads, each carrying a distinct molecular identifier. Instead of being binned into consensus sequences, reads with shared molecular identifiers were discarded. MiTCR, run with a Q25 quality threshold and the strictest error-elimination algorithm, handled CDR3 identification, clonotype clustering and error correction. A nonparametric unseen species model using Euler transformation provided a lower-bound estimate of total TCR beta diversity. TCRdb handled the public reads itself, with Q25 trimming in fastp and clone calling in MiXCR, and kept productive beta chains. Entries that share a CDR3 protein sequence are merged under the most common genes and DNA. These V and J calls rely on TCRdb rather than the paper's analysis. In all, the sample holds approximately 320,000 distinct CDR3 sequences, and 27% of those were seen once. The biggest ten clones account for over 25% of the sample.

The junction shows trimming of 4 bases on V and 5 bases on J, and the gene matches do not reach 7 bases of it. The germline V gene (reference sequence) sets CDR1 to LNHNV and CDR2 to YYDKDF. Taken from cysteine to phenylalanine, the CDR3 has 15 residues. Only CDR3 DNA remains: 45 bases, in frame from the first base. The 35 to 40 donors, aged 6 to 90 years, were systemically healthy Caucasian individuals from Russia. Each donor gave 8.5 to 10 milliliters of peripheral blood, collected into EDTA-treated Vacutainer tubes. PBMCs were isolated by Ficoll-Paque density-gradient centrifugation, with at least 6 million obtained per sample. Trizol reagent was used to extract total RNA from the PBMCs, yielding at least 5 micrograms per sample. For every donor, an aliquot of PBMCs went through flow cytometry to measure the percentages of naive CD45RAhigh/CD27high T cells.

What was sequenced was blood. The source of this sequence is a woman in her 70s in good health. The chain is assembled from TRBV15 and TRBJ2-1, with 8 junctional bases fitting TRBD2. The sequenced DNA is TGTGCCACCAGCAAGTTAACGGGAGGGAACAATGAGCAGTTCTTC. It translates to CATSKLTGGNNEQFF.